Reported below is one TCR beta chain. Authors' processing steps: Nucleated cell number was recorded as an estimate derived from reference gene primer amplification. Method: immunoSEQ multiplex PCR; TCRdb's copy keeps in-frame clones and lacks some. V and J calls and clone size follow that table, whereas D and trimming were derived from the DNA. The table includes approximately 160,000 clones, 76% detected once. This sample was taken from a study of blood T cell repertoires in COVID-19. Study background: The samples span acute and convalescent COVID-19 from the United States, Italy and Spain. From T cells, B-cell-depleted T cells, or PBMCs came the material, which was cDNA or gDNA.

This sequence originates from an elderly woman with acute or convalescent COVID-19. The sample consisted of peripheral blood.

CDR3 DNA: TGCGCCAGCAGCCAAGAATTGAGCGGTGAGCAGTTCTTC. Amino acids: CASSQELSGEQFF. This rearrangement joins TRBV4-1 to TRBJ2-1, with D possibly TRBD2 on 5 matching bases. The V gene lost 0 bases and the J gene lost 9 bases, with 9 bases spanning the gap. The CDR3 is 13 amino acids. The V gene's germline CDR1 is MGHRA and CDR2 YSYEKL.